A selection of T cell receptor beta chains follows, all from one sample in a study of PD-L1 blockade in urothelial cancer. Clones were read by immunoSEQ multiplex PCR, and TCRdb kept only the in-frame ones, dropping some. This repertoire shows just under 50,000 clones, approximately 79% found once; its top ten account for 3% to 4%. The sample in question was PBMCs, obtained around atezolizumab (anti-PD-L1) treatment. The receptors derive from a man between 65 and 79 years old with urothelial cancer. Each CDR3 is given with its conserved first and last residue. Fields, in order: V gene, clone size, D gene, J gene, CDR3 DNA, CDR3 protein. A D gene is named only where the DNA matches it firmly. Expanded clones get a size class; other rows say once, few or many, or leave the size out.

TRBV5-6	-	-	TRBJ1-2	TGTGCCAGCAGCCCCAGGGCAATTGGCTACACCTTC	CASSPRAIGYTF
TRBV7-9	few	TRBD2	TRBJ2-7	TGTGCCAGCAGCTTAGAGTACGGGAGGGCTCCATACGAGCAGTACTTC	CASSLEYGRAPYEQYF
TRBV18	-	-	TRBJ2-5	TGTGCCAGCTCACCTGGACAGCAAGAGACCCAGTACTTC	CASSPGQQETQYF
TRBV29-1	-	-	TRBJ1-1	TGCAGCTTTCGCGGTCAGCTGGCCACTGAAGCTTTCTTT	CSFRGQLATEAFF
TRBV6-6	-	TRBD1	TRBJ2-7	TGTGCCAGCAGTTACCCCTTTACAGGGGTGAAATCCGAGCAGTACTTC	CASSYPFTGVKSEQYF
TRBV5-1	-	TRBD2	TRBJ2-1	TGCGCCAGCAGCCCTGTAGCGGGAGGTGACAATGAGCAGTTCTTC	CASSPVAGGDNEQFF
TRBV7-2	once	-	TRBJ2-6	TGTGCCAGCTTGAGGATAGGGGCTGGGGCCAACGTCCTGACTTTC	CASLRIGAGANVLTF
TRBV6-5	-	-	TRBJ2-1	TGTGCCAGCAGTCTATCCTACAGGGACGCGCAGTTCTTC	CASSLSYRDAQFF
TRBV2	-	TRBD1	TRBJ2-1	TGTGCCAGCAGTCAGGACAGGCAATCCTACAATGAGCAGTTCTTC	CASSQDRQSYNEQFF
TRBV5-4	-	-	TRBJ1-1	TGTGCCAGCAGCTTTGGAGGGCCCATGAACACTGAAGCTTTCTTT	CASSFGGPMNTEAFF
TRBV7-2	-	-	TRBJ1-3	TGTGCCAGCAGCCTTAGACAGGTCTCTGGAAACACCATATATTTT	CASSLRQVSGNTIYF
TRBV6-6	-	TRBD1	TRBJ1-1	TGTGCCAGCAGTTATATACAGGGGACTGAAGCTTTCTTT	CASSYIQGTEAFF
TRBV13	-	TRBD1	TRBJ2-7	TGTGCCAGCAGCCGAGGACAGGGGGTCCACGAGCAGTACTTC	CASSRGQGVHEQYF
TRBV28	-	-	TRBJ1-2	TGTGCCAGCAGTTCCTTGGGGCAGCCCGCCTCGGGCTACACCTTC	CASSSLGQPASGYTF
TRBV4-3	-	-	TRBJ2-7	TGCGCCAGCAGCCAAGATTGGAGGTCTTACGAGCAGTACTTC	CASSQDWRSYEQYF
TRBV4-2	-	TRBD1	TRBJ2-7	TGTGCCAGCAGCCAGGCAGGGGGAATCGACGAGCAGTACTTC	CASSQAGGIDEQYF
TRBV6-4	many	TRBD1	TRBJ2-1	TGTGCCAGCAGTGCTCTGGCAGGGGGCAATGAGCAGTTCTTC	CASSALAGGNEQFF
TRBV5-1	-	-	TRBJ1-5	TGCGCCAGCAGGGTCGGGACTCAAGAAAATCAGCCCCAGCATTTT	CASRVGTQENQPQHF
TRBV5-6	once	-	TRBJ2-1	TGTGCCAGCAGCTCCCAGCCCGGGAGAGCTTATGAGCAGTTCTTC	CASSSQPGRAYEQFF
TRBV18	-	TRBD2	TRBJ2-1	TGTGCCAGCTCGCCACTACTAGCGGGAGATACTAATGAGCAGTTCTTC	CASSPLLAGDTNEQFF
TRBV6-1	-	-	TRBJ1-5	TGTGCCAGCAGTGAAGACGGGGGACCGTGGCAGCCCCAGCATTTT	CASSEDGGPWQPQHF
TRBV18	-	TRBD2	TRBJ2-1	TGTGCCAGCTCACCAGATATCCAGCGGGAGCTGGGGCAGTTCTTC	CASSPDIQRELGQFF
TRBV25-1	-	-	TRBJ2-5	TGTGCCAGCAGTGAAGCGGATAAAGAGACCCAGTACTTC	CASSEADKETQYF
TRBV5-1	few	-	TRBJ1-1	TGCGCCAGCAGCCCACAGCGGATGAACACTGAAGCTTTCTTT	CASSPQRMNTEAFF
TRBV19	-	TRBD1	TRBJ1-2	TGTGCCACCCCGGACAGGGAGTCCTATGGCTACACCTTC	CATPDRESYGYTF
TRBV5-1	-	-	TRBJ1-4	TGCGCCAGCAGGATACAGTCAACTAATGAAAAACTGTTTTTT	CASRIQSTNEKLFF